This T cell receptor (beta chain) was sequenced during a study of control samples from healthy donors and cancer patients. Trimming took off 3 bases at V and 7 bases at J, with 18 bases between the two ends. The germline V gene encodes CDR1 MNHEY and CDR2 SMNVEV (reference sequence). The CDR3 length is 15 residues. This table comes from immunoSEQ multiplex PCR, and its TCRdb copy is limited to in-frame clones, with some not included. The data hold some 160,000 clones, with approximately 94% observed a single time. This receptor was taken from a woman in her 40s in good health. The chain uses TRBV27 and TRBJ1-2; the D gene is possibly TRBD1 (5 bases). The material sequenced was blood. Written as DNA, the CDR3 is TGTGCCAGCAGTTTTCTGGACGGGGCTAAGGGTGGCTACACCTTC. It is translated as CASSFLDGAKGGYTF.